Sequencing of this TCR beta chain was carried out in a study of cytomegalovirus exposure and HLA in healthy donors (dated by TCRdb to the late 2010s). General notes on the study: An earlier analysis of some 600 of the donors reported around 280 Gb of sequence data and about 120 million unique TCR beta sequences obtained from about 179 million T cells. Roughly 300 gigabases of sequencing data and around 88 million unique TCR sequences made up an early release that covered approximately 620 HLA-typed donors. Of the roughly 430 genotyped donors, roughly 80% fell in the genetic ancestry cluster associated with self-reported Caucasian donors. The study aimed to test whether cataloging public T cell receptors could reveal signatures of past pathogen exposure. Using immunosequencing, the study profiled T cell repertoires from some 670 subjects and related those repertoires to cytomegalovirus serostatus. Along with the approximately 650-subject first cohort, a separate validation cohort of over a hundred different subjects was used. High-throughput TCR immunosequencing, statistical association of individual TCRs with disease status, and machine learning were combined to predict cytomegalovirus infection status. A later analysis re-analyzed previously published TCR beta repertoires from hundreds of donors and added high-resolution HLA genotyping to study TCR occurrence patterns. Rather than using new phenotypic data, the later analysis identified candidate immune exposures from TCR beta sequences and from how often those sequences occurred across donors. An earlier analysis of approximately 640 of the donors applied high-throughput TCR beta sequencing to assess whether each TCR beta V gene segment acted as functional or pseudogenic. Donor age, sex, ethnicity and CMV serostatus were compiled together with the repertoire data. A later genetic analysis used genome-wide SNP genotypes for about 55% of the 666 donors, treating that subset as a discovery cohort. Every repertoire in the discovery cohort had been generated on one and the same sequencing platform. HLA typing covered class I and class II loci at four-digit resolution. Typing coverage differed by locus: A, B, C, DRB1 and DQB1 were typed in about 629-630 donors, DQA1 in about 510, DPA1 in approximately 610, and DPB1 in just under 490. Roughly 5 DR-DQ haplotypes were treated as single units for association and clustering because of strong linkage in the cohort. Among over 350 genotyped donors of the cohort, an average of 235,054 unique TCR beta nucleotide sequences were sequenced per donor, around 20% of them non-productive.

Points the paper makes about the study in general: For the cohort, immune exposure information was limited to CMV serostatus. An association between a missense DCLRE1C variant and V-gene and J-gene trimming of TCR beta chains was found in a later genetic analysis and replicated in an independent cohort. In vitro tests confirmed that a few of the cytomegalovirus-associated TCR beta chains recognize cytomegalovirus antigens. A cluster of highly shared sequence variants was judged likely to represent a technical artifact of the sequencing pipeline. A later genetic analysis reported fewer N-insertions in productive TCRs among donors in an Asian-associated ancestry cluster than the roughly 620-donor mean. Because counts were too low, approximately 15 rarely observed V segments, including chromosome 9 orphons, were excluded from the earlier analysis of several hundred of the donors. In this cohort, only TCR beta chains were sequenced, and detectable features were limited by the absence of alpha or paired-chain data. Broadly in line with IMGT annotations, most TCR beta V segments showed up in productive rearrangements about 87% or about 30% of the time in an earlier analysis of 587 of the donors. Specific HLA alleles were associated with 16,951 TCR beta sequences at a false discovery rate of 0.05 in a later analysis. In a later analysis, the rate of TCR association differed among HLA loci, with DRB1 alleles having the most associated TCRs and HLA-C alleles having the fewest. A total of around 150 TCR beta chains were listed by the study as associated with cytomegalovirus. A later analysis found that most CMV-associated TCR beta chains appeared HLA-restricted, with HLA associations seemingly driven largely by CMV exposure. Assigning TCR associations to individual alleles was difficult when HLA alleles, especially DR and DQ, strongly co-occurred. Compared with equally common non-associated chains, HLA-associated TCR beta chains in a later analysis were more clonally expanded and had lower generation probabilities. According to a later analysis, parvovirus B19, influenza, CMV and Epstein-Barr virus appeared linked to several top co-occurrence clusters. While some public TCRs were present in many individuals, most TCR sequences turned up only very rarely across donors. Linkage disequilibrium might explain the correlated functional status among segregating V segments, but an unknown experimental factor could not be excluded. A further reported finding was that TCR beta sequences accurately predicted the HLA-A and HLA-B alleles for most subjects in the first cohort. The authors suggested that the approach could potentially be generalized to other disease states and immunological phenotypes. The presence/absence analyses assumed that sequencing depth was roughly uniform across donors, and that assumption may not be true. The classifier was reported to diagnose cytomegalovirus status with high specificity and sensitivity in both the original cohort and the validation cohort. Because HLA typing was unavailable for some donors at each locus, only the typed subset was used in association tests.

A note on this clone: Its antigen is unknown.

Library prep was done by the immunoSEQ multiplex PCR assay. The multiplex PCR relied on a mix of 60 forward primers for TCR Vbeta segments and 13 reverse primers for TCR Jbeta segments. A multiplex PCR assay on genomic DNA amplified the CDR3 region of rearranged TCR beta genes. On the Illumina HiSeq System, the amplified TCR beta libraries were sequenced as 87-base-pair reads. As for the original processing: Across the 600 to 700 repertoires, a later analysis counted tens of millions of unique TCR beta chains, some 11 million of which were shared by at least two donors. Raw reads were error-corrected and collapsed into unique sequences by a nearest-neighbor algorithm in which closely related sequences were merged to remove PCR and sequencing errors. Alignment of CDR3 sequences to IMGT reference sequences was used to assign V, D and J gene segments. Each retained sequence needed at least a six-nucleotide match to both a V gene segment and a J gene segment. A rearrangement was called productive if the CDR3 had no stop codons and remained in frame with V and J, and every other rearrangement was called non-productive. Following IMGT convention, CDR3 was defined as the stretch from the second conserved V-encoded cysteine up to the conserved J-encoded phenylalanine. The earlier analysis of 587 of the donors excluded any sequence lacking an unambiguous match to a single V gene segment. In an earlier analysis of approximately 590 of the donors, V segments were called functional above 56.7% productive rearrangements and were called segregating when the between-donor standard deviation exceeded 5%. To diagnose cytomegalovirus status from the catalog of TCR beta chain sequences, a statistical classification framework was built. V and J gene assignment, in a later analysis, came from comparing TCR nucleotide sequences with IMGT/GENE-DB human TR gene sequences. The TCRdist pipeline was used in a later analysis to assign CDR3 sequences and most-parsimonious VDJ recombination scenarios. In a later analysis, each TCR beta chain was defined by its CDR3 amino acid sequence together with its V-gene family, and reads without a unique V-gene family were excluded. As a way to deal with suspected cross-contamination and a sequencing artifact, a later analysis dropped under 600 nucleotide sequences that were highly shared and had low generation probability. A later analysis calculated a clonal expansion index for each public chain from normalized within-repertoire ranks of inferred template counts. In a later analysis, generation probabilities were computed with a VDJ recombination model fitted to out-of-frame rearrangements, and the resulting probabilities were checked against IGoR. In a later analysis, hypergeometric tests were used to score TCR-TCR, TCR-HLA and TCR-CMV co-occurrence, with a repertoire-size bias correction applied to TCR pairs. False discovery rates were estimated in a later analysis by permuting HLA or CMV assignments 20 times. In a later analysis, co-occurring TCRs were grouped using DBSCAN, and TCRdist sequence similarity was added for clustering within HLA-allele-positive subsets. Repertoires with fewer than 30,000 or more than 120,000 public chains were left out of co-occurrence clustering, as were about 5 repertoires with anomalous nucleotide sharing. The clones in this table, taken by TCRdb from immuneACCESS, are in-frame only. Not every clone is retained; where verified, under half of the shortfall comes from an unresolved V gene, and the cause of the rest is unknown. That table is the source of V, J and clone size, and D and trimming were worked out from the DNA. The sample has 65,000 to 80,000 clones on record. The ten top clones hold roughly 5% of the sample.

The cohort was made up of about 670 healthy bone marrow donors. Cohort members were all nominally healthy when sampled, although unrecorded immune exposures were likely present. The donor tested CMV seronegative and was one of the 352 seronegative cohort members. Each donor provided a peripheral blood sample, and peripheral blood mononuclear cells were used for TCR beta sequencing. Genomic DNA was extracted from the blood cell samples with the Qiagen DNeasy Blood Extraction Kit. The sequence derives from a man aged 25 to 40 in good health and CMV-seronegative. The source material was PBMCs.

The bases read TGTGCCACCAGCCTTAACAGGGGGGACACAGATACGCAGTATTTT. The translation is CATSLNRGDTDTQYF. The chain is made from TRBV15 and TRBJ2-3, and 8 bases in between align with TRBD1. CDR1 LNHNV and CDR2 YYDKDF were looked up in the germline V gene (reference sequence). V ends up 5 bases short and J 2 bases short, with an unmatched junction base count of 6. The CDR3 starts with the cysteine, ends with the phenylalanine, and has 15 residues. Only the CDR3 part of the read is kept: 45 bases, read in frame from the first base.